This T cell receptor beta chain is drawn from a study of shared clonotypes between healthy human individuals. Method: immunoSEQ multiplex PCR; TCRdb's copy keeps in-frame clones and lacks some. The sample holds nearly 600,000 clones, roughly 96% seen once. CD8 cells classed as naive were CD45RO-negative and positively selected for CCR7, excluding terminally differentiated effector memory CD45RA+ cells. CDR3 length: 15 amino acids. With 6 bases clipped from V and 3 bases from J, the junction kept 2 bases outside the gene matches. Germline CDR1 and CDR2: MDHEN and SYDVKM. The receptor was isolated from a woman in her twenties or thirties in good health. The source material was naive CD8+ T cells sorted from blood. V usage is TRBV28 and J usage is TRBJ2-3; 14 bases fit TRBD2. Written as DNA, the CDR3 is TGTGCCAGCAGCGGACTAGCGGGAGGAACAGATACGCAGTATTTT. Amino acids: CASSGLAGGTDTQYF.